These 8 T cell receptor beta chains originate from one sample sequenced in a study of CD8+CD57+ T cells in acquired aplastic anemia. TCR beta VDJ and CDR3 were profiled, and genomic DNA was the template. TCRdb reanalysed the reads using MiXCR and keeps one entry per CDR3 protein. The sample yields 150,000 to 200,000 distinct CDR3 sequences, less than 55% seen once. The source material was sorted CD4+, CD8+, or CD8+CD57+ T cells (not recorded which) from PBMCs. All receptors derive from a human donor in good health.

Ten or more counts support this clonotype. An end of the junction differs from the germline gene, which may be a read error. The rearrangement uses TRBV11-2 and TRBJ1-1; D may be TRBD1 (5 bases). Per germline, CDR1 SGHAT and CDR2 FQNNGV. This CDR3 is built from 14 residues. The DNA of the CDR3 is TGTGCCAGCACCTTACACGGGGGGATGACTGAAGCTTTCTTT. Residues: CASTLHGGMTEAFF.

This clonotype was observed at least ten times. The chain carries TRBV12-3 or TRBV12-4 and TRBJ1-4; 8 bases are a match to TRBD1. With V trimmed by 6 bases and J by 7 bases, 7 bases remained unmatched. CDR3 length equals 14 residues. The CDR3 DNA follows: TGTGCCAGCAGCTGGGACAGGCTTTCTGAAAAACTGTTTTTT. It is translated as CASSWDRLSEKLFF.

V is TRBV10-2 and J is TRBJ2-7; tentatively, D is TRBD1 or TRBD2 (5 bases each). CDR1 is WSHSY, CDR2 SAAADI, per germline. This CDR3 is built from 14 residues. V was cut by 7 bases and J by 2 bases, with 15 bases left in between. The DNA of the CDR3 is TGCGCCAGCATCGTTGGGGACCCGCCCTACGAGCAGTACTTC. Translation: CASIVGDPPYEQYF.

This clonotype was recorded only once. The chain is built from TRBV3-1 and TRBJ1-2; 9 bases are shared with TRBD1. The trim removed 1 base at V and 2 bases at J, leaving 2 bases unmatched. This CDR3 is built from 15 residues. Per germline, CDR1 LGHDT and CDR2 YNNKEL (reference sequence). The CDR3 spells CASSQGTGENYGYTF. The CDR3 bases are TGTGCCAGCAGCCAAGGGACAGGGGAGAACTATGGCTACACCTTC.

In its sample, this clonotype was seen a few times. The gene calls are TRBV29-1 and TRBJ1-1; 11 positions agree with TRBD1. Germline V gene lookup returns CDR1 SQVTM and CDR2 ANQGSEA. The CDR3 runs 12 residues. Trimming removed 5 bases from V and 11 bases from J; junction bases left unmatched: 7. This CDR3 is CSVSGQGGRAFF. CDR3 nucleotide sequence: TGCAGCGTTTCGGGACAGGGGGGTAGGGCTTTCTTT.

The V gene is TRBV15, the J gene TRBJ1-3; no definite D call. The CDR3 sequence is 16 residues long. Germline V gene lookup returns CDR1 LNHNV and CDR2 YYDKDF (reference sequence). V lost 2 bases and J lost 0, with 11 bases in between. The CDR3 loop is CATSRPGGSSGNTIYF. CDR3 DNA: TGTGCCACCAGCAGACCTGGAGGGAGCTCTGGAAACACCATATATTTT.

In its sample, this clonotype was seen many times. This chain joins TRBV24-1 and TRBJ2-5; 8 nucleotides line up with TRBD2. Germline values: CDR1 KGHDR, CDR2 SFDVKD. The CDR3 length is 15 residues. V trimming: 3 bases; J trimming: 1 base; junction bases outside the gene matches: 3. The CDR3 DNA reads TGTGCCACCAGTGATCGGGGGGGGGGCCAAGAGACCCAGTACTTC. As protein: CATSDRGGGQETQYF.

This clonotype was detected ten times or more. The chain links TRBV19 to TRBJ1-1; D is unclear. Trimming removed 3 bases from V and 1 base from J, with 12 bases in between. This CDR3 is built from 15 residues. CDR1 is LNHDA, CDR2 SQIVND, per germline (reference sequence). CDR3 loop: CASSMLARKNTEAFF. The DNA of the CDR3 is TGTGCCAGTAGTATGCTGGCCCGAAAGAACACTGAAGCTTTCTTT. The full variable domain, rest sourced from reference TRBV19 and TRBJ1-1, is DGGITQSPKYLFRKEGQNVTLSCEQNLNHDAMYWYRQDPGQGLRLIYYSQIVNDFQKGDIAEGYSVSREKKESFPLTVTSAQKNPTAFYLCASSMLARKNTEAFFGQGTRLTVV.